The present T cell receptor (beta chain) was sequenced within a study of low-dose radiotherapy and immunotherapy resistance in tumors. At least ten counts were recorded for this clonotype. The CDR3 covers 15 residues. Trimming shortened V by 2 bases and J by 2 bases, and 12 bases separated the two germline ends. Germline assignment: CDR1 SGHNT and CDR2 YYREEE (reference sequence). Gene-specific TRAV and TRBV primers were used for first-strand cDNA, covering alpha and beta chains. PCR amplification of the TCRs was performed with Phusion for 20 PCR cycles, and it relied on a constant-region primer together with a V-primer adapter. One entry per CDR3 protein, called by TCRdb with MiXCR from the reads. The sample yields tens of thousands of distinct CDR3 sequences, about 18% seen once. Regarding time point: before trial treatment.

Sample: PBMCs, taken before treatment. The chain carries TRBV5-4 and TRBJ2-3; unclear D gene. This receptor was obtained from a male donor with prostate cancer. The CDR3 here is CASSLIPVSTDTQYF. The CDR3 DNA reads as TGTGCCAGCAGCTTAATACCTGTCTCCACAGATACGCAGTATTTT.